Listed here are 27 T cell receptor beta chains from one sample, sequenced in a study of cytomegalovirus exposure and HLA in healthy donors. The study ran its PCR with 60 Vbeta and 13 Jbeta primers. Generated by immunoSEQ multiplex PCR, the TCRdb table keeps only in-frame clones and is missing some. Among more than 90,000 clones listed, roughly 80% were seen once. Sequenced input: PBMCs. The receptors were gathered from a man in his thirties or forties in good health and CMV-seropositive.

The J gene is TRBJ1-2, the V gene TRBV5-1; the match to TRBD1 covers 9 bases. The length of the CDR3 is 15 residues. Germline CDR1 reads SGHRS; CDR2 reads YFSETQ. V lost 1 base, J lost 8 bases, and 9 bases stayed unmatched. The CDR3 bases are TGCGCCAGCAGCTTGAACCGGGACAGGGCGACCGGCTACACCTTC. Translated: CASSLNRDRATGYTF.

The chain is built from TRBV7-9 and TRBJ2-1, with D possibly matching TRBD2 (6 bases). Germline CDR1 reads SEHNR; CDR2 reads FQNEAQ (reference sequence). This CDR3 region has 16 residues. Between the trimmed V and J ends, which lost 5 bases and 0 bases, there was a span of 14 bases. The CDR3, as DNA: TGTGCCAGCAGCACGACTAGTCGAGGCTCCTACAATGAGCAGTTCTTC. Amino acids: CASSTTSRGSYNEQFF. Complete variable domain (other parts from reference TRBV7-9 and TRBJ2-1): DTGVSQNPRHKITKRGQNVTFRCDPISEHNRLYWYRQTLGQGPEFLTYFQNEAQLEKSRLLSDRFSAERPKGSFSTLEIQRTEQGDSAMYLCASSTTSRGSYNEQFFGPGTRLTVL.

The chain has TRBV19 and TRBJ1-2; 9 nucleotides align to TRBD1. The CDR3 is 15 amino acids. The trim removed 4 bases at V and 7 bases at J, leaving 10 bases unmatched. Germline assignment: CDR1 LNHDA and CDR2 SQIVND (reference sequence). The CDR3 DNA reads TGTGCCAGTAGTACCTCCGGGACAGGGTCAAGTGGCTACACCTTC. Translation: CASSTSGTGSSGYTF.

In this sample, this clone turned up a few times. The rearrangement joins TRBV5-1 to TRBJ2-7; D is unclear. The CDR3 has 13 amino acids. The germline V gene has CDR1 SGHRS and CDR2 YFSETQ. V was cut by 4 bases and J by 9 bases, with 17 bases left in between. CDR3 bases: TGCGCCAGCAGCACGGCCCCCGACACAGCGCAGTACTTC. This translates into CASSTAPDTAQYF.

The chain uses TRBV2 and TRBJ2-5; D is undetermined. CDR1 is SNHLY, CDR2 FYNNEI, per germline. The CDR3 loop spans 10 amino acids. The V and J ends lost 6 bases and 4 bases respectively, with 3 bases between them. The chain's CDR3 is CASRAETQYF. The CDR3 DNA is TGTGCCAGCAGGGCAGAGACCCAGTACTTC.

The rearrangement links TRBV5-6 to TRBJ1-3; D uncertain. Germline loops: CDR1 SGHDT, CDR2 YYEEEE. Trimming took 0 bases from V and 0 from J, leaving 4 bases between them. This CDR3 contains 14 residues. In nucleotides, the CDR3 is TGTGCCAGCAGCTTGGCGCGCTCTGGAAACACCATATATTTT. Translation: CASSLARSGNTIYF. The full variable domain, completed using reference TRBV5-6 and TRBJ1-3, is DAGVTQSPTHLIKTRGQQVTLRCSPKSGHDTVSWYQQALGQGPQFIFQYYEEEERQRGNFPDRFSGHQFPNYSSELNVNALLLGDSALYLCASSLARSGNTIYFGEGSWLTVV.

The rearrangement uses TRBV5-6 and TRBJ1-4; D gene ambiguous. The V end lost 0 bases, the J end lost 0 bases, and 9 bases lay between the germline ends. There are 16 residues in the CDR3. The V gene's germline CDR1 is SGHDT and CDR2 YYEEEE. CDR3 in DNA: TGTGCCAGCAGCTTGGAAGAGGCAGCAACTAATGAAAAACTGTTTTTT. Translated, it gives CASSLEEAATNEKLFF.

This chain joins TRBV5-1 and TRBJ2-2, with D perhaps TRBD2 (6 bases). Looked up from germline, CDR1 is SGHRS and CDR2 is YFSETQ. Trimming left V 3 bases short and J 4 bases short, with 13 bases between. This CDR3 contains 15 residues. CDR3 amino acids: CASSWTRGSTGELFF. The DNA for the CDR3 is TGCGCCAGCAGCTGGACGCGGGGAAGCACCGGGGAGCTGTTTTTT. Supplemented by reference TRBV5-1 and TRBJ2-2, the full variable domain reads KAGVTQTPRYLIKTRGQQVTLSCSPISGHRSVSWYQQTPGQGLQFLFEYFSETQRNKGNFPGRFSGRQFSNSRSEMNVSTLELGDSALYLCASSWTRGSTGELFFGEGSRLTVL.

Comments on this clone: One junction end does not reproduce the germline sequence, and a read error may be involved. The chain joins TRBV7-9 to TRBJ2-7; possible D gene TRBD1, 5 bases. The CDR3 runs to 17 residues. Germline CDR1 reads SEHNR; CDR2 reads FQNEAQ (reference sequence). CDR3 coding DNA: TGTTCCAGCAGCTTTCCCCAAAGGGGCATCCCGAGCTACGAGCAGTACTTC. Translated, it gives CSSSFPQRGIPSYEQYF. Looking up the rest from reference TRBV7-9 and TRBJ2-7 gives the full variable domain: DTGVSQNPRHKITKRGQNVTFRCDPISEHNRLYWYRQTLGQGPEFLTYFQNEAQLEKSRLLSDRFSAERPKGSFSTLEIQRTEQGDSAMYLCSSSFPQRGIPSYEQYFGPGTRLTVT.

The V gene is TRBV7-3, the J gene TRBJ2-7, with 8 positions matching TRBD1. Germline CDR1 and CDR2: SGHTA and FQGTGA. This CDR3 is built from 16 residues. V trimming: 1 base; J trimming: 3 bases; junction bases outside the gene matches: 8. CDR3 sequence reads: CASSLRHGTGGYEQYF. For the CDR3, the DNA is TGTGCCAGCAGCTTAAGACATGGGACAGGCGGCTACGAGCAGTACTTC.

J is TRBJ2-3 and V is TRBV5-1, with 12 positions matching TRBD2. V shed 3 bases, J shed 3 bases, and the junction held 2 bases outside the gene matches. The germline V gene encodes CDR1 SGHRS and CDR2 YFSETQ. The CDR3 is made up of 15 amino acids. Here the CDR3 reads CASSYGLAGTDTQYF. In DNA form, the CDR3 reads TGCGCCAGCAGCTACGGACTAGCGGGGACAGATACGCAGTATTTT.

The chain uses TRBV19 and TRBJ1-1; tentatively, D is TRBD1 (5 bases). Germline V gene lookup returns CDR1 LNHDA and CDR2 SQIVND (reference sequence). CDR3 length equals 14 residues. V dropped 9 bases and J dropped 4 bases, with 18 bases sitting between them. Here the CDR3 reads CASGLGWTSTEAFF. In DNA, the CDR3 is TGTGCCAGCGGCCTTGGATGGACATCCACTGAAGCTTTCTTT.

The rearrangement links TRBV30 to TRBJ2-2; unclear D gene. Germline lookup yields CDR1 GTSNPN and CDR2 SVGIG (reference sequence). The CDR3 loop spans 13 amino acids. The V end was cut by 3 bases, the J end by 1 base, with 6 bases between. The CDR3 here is CAWSRKNTGELFF. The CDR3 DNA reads TGTGCCTGGAGCAGAAAGAACACCGGGGAGCTGTTTTTT.

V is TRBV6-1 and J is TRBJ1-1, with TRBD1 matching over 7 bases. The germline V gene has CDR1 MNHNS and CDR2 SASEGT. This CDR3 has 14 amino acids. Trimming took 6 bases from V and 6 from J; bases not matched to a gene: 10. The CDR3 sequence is CASRNRGMGAEAFF. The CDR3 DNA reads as TGTGCCAGCAGAAACAGGGGTATGGGGGCTGAAGCTTTCTTT.

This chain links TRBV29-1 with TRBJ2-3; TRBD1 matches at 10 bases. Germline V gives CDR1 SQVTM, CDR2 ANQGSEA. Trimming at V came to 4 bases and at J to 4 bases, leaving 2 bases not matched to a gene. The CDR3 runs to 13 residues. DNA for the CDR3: TGCAGCGTTGGGGACAGGGGTTCAGATACGCAGTATTTT. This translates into CSVGDRGSDTQYF.

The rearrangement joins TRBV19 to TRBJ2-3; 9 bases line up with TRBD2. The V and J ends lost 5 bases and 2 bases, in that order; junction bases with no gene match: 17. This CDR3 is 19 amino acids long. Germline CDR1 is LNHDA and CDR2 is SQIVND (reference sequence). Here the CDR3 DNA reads TGTGCCAGTAGTCCTCCCCCCGGCGGGAGGGCCAGAGACACAGATACGCAGTATTTT. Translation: CASSPPPGGRARDTDTQYF.

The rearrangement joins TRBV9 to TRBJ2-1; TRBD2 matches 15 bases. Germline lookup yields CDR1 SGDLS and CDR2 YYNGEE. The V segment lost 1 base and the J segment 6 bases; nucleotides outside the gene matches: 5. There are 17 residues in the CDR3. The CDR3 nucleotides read TGTGCCAGCAGCGTATATGGACTAGCGGGAGGGGCCAATGAGCAGTTCTTC. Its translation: CASSVYGLAGGANEQFF.

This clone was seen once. The CDR3: CASSYSPSFQAREQFF. For the CDR3, the DNA is TGTGCCAGCAGTTACTCTCCTAGCTTCCAAGCCAGGGAGCAGTTCTTC. The V call is TRBV6-5, the J call TRBJ2-1; tentatively, D is TRBD2 (5 bases). Between the trimmed V and J ends, which lost 0 bases and 10 bases, there was a span of 19 bases. CDR1 and CDR2 (germline): MNHEY, SVGAGI. The CDR3 consists of 16 residues.

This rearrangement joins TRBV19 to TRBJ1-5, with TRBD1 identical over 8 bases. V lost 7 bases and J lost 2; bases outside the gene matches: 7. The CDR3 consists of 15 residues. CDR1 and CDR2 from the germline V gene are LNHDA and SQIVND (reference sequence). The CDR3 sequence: CASTYDRGGNQPQHF. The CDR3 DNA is TGTGCCAGTACTTATGACAGGGGTGGCAATCAGCCCCAGCATTTT.

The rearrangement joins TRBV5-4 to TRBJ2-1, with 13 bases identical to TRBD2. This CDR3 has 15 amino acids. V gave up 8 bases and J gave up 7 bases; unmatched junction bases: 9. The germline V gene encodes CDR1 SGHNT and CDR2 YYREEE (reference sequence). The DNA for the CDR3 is TGTGCCAGTACTAGCGGGAGGGCCGGTTTGAATGAGCAGTTCTTC. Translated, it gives CASTSGRAGLNEQFF. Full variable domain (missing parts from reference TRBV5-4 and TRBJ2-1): ETGVTQSPTHLIKTRGQQVTLRCSSQSGHNTVSWYQQALGQGPQFIFQYYREEENGRGNFPPRFSGLQFPNYSSELNVNALELDDSALYLCASTSGRAGLNEQFFGPGTRLTVL.

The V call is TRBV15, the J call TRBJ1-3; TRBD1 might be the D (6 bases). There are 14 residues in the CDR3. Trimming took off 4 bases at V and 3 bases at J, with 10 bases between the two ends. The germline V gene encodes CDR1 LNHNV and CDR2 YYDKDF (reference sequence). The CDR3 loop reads CATSTAGVGNTIYF. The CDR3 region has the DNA TGTGCCACCAGCACGGCAGGGGTTGGAAACACCATATATTTT.

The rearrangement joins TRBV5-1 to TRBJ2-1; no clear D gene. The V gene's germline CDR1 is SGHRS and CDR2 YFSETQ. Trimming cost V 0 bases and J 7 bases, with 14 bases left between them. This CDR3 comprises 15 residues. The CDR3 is CASSLVSPAQNEQFF. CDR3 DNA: TGCGCCAGCAGCTTGGTGTCACCCGCCCAGAATGAGCAGTTCTTC.

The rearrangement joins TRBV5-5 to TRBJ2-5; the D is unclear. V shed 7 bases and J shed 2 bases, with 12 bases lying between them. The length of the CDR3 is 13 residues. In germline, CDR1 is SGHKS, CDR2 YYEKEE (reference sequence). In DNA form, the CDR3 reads TGTGCCAGCCTTCGTGGGCTACAAGAGACCCAGTACTTC. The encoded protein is CASLRGLQETQYF.

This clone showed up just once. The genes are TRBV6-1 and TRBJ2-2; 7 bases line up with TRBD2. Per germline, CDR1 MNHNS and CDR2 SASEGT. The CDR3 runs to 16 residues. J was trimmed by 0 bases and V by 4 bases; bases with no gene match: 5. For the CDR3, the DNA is TGTGCCAGCAGTGGGGGACTACTCTCGAACACCGGGGAGCTGTTTTTT. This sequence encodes CASSGGLLSNTGELFF.

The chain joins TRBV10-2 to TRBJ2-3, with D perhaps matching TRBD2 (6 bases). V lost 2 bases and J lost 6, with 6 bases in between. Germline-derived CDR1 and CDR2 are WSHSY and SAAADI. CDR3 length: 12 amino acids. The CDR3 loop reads CASSESGDTQYF. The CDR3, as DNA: TGCGCCAGCAGTGAGAGCGGGGATACGCAGTATTTT.

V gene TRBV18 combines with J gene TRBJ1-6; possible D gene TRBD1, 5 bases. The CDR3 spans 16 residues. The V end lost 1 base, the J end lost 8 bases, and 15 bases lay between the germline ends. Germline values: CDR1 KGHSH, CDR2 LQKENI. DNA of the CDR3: TGTGCCAGCTCACCACTGCAGGGTGGGCTGCATTCACCCCTCCACTTT. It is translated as CASSPLQGGLHSPLHF.

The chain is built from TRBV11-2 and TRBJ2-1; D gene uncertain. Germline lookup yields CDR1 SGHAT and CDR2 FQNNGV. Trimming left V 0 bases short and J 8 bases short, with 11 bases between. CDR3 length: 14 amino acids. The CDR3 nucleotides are TGTGCCAGCAGCTTAGAGGTTTTGGGCTATGAGCAGTTCTTC. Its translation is CASSLEVLGYEQFF.